Below, 4 T cell receptor beta chains from the same sample are listed, as sequenced in a study of neurological immune-mediated disorders. TCRdb redid the calling of the 5' RACE reads with MiXCR, one entry per CDR3 protein. The sample records 50,000 or so distinct CDR3 sequences, 10% to 15% being singletons. Time point here: longitudinal time-point 2. Sequencing used PBMCs. These receptors originate from a male donor with HTLV-1-associated myelopathy (HAM/TSP).

This clonotype was counted ten times or more. This chain joins TRBV5-5 and TRBJ1-1, with D possibly TRBD1 on 6 matching bases. Germline CDR1 and CDR2: SGHKS and YYEKEE (reference sequence). This CDR3 has 13 amino acids. Deletions cut 1 base from V and 5 bases from J, with 9 bases between. The CDR3 sequence is CASSLRGGTEAFF. CDR3 in DNA: TGTGCCAGCAGCTTGAGGGGGGGAACTGAAGCTTTCTTT.

This clonotype came up many times. The chain recombines TRBV28 with TRBJ1-4, with D possibly matching TRBD1 (6 bases). Trimming took off 5 bases at V and 5 bases at J, with 15 bases between the two ends. The CDR3 has 15 amino acids. Germline V gene lookup returns CDR1 MDHEN and CDR2 SYDVKM. The CDR3 loop is CASSSRGGGNEKLFF. CDR3 DNA: TGTGCCAGCAGTAGCCGAGGAGGGGGGAATGAAAAACTGTTTTTT. Full variable domain (rest looked up from reference TRBV28 and TRBJ1-4): DVKVTQSSRYLVKRTGEKVFLECVQDMDHENMFWYRQDPGLGLRLIYFSYDVKMKEKGDIPEGYSVSREKKERFSLILESASTNQTSMYLCASSSRGGGNEKLFFGSGTQLSVL.

This clonotype was recorded at least ten times. The chain recombines TRBV29-1 with TRBJ1-2, with D possibly TRBD1 on 5 matching bases. The ends were cut back, 6 bases at V and 0 bases at J, with 14 bases in the middle. This CDR3 region has 14 residues. The V gene's germline CDR1 is SQVTM and CDR2 ANQGSEA. CDR3 in amino acids: CSVDGASSNYGYTF. The DNA for the CDR3 is TGCAGCGTCGACGGGGCCTCCTCTAACTATGGCTACACCTTC.

At least ten counts were recorded for this clonotype. The chain combines TRBV5-1 with TRBJ2-7; no clear D gene. V lost 4 bases to trimming and J lost 2 bases, with 10 bases between them. The CDR3 runs to 13 residues. The germline CDR1 and CDR2 sequences are SGHRS and YFSETQ. The CDR3 sequence: CASSTGRTYEQYF. In nucleotides, the CDR3 is TGCGCCAGCAGCACCGGACGAACCTACGAGCAGTACTTC.